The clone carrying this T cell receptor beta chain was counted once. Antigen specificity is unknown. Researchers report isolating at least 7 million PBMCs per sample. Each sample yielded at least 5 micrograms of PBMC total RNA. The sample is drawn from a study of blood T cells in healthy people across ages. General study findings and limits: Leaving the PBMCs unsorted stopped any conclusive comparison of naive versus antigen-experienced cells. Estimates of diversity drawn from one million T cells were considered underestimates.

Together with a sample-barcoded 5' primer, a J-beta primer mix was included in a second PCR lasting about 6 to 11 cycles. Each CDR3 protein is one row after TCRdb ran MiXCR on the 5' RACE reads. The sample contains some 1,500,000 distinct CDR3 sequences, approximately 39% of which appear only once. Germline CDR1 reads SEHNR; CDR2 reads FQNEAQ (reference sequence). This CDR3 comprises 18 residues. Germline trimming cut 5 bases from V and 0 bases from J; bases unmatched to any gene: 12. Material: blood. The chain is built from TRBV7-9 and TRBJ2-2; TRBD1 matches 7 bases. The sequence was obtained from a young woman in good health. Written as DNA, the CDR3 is TGTGCCAGCAGCCCCGACAGGGTGTCCCTGACGAACACCGGGGAGCTGTTTTTT. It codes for CASSPDRVSLTNTGELFF.